The T cell receptor beta chain under discussion was sequenced for a study of identical twins. Using its own MiXCR run on the 5' RACE reads, TCRdb lists one record per CDR3 protein. The sample lists some 1,700,000 distinct CDR3 sequences, roughly a third occurring once. The origin of this receptor is a newborn girl in good health. The material sequenced was cord blood.

CDR3 in DNA: TGTGCCAGCAGCCTGCGATGCGCCACCTACGAGCAGTACTTC. Translation: CASSLRCATYEQYF. The genes are TRBV21-1 and TRBJ2-7; TRBD1 is the table's D call, not checked against the DNA. TRBV21-1 is labeled a pseudogene. This CDR3 has 14 residues.